These 8 T cell receptor beta chains share one sample of origin, sequenced in a study of T cell changes during pregnancy in multiple sclerosis (dated by TCRdb to between 2018 and 2020). Preparation of the library involved the immunoSEQ multiplex PCR assay. Held by TCRdb, this immuneACCESS table contains in-frame sequences only and omits some clones. Under half of the omission traces to an unresolved V gene where checked; the cause of the rest is unknown. Recorded for this sample are approximately 70,000 clones; more than 80% of them occurred a single time. Approximately 1.2% of the sample goes to the ten largest clones. The sample consisted of peripheral blood, taken in the third trimester of pregnancy. These TCRs come from a female donor with multiple sclerosis, enrolled in a pregnancy study.

About this clone itself: Other nucleotide sequences in the sample specify the same CDR3. The DNA for the CDR3 is TGTGCCAGCACTCGGACTAGCGGGTTCCTCTATGAGCAGTACTTC. Its translation is CASTRTSGFLYEQYF. J is TRBJ2-7 and V is TRBV28; 11 bases map to TRBD2. The CDR3 is 15 amino acids. V shed 7 bases and J 7 bases; nucleotides not matched to a gene: 12. CDR1 is MDHEN, CDR2 SYDVKM, per germline. Full variable domain (rest looked up from reference TRBV28 and TRBJ2-7): DVKVTQSSRYLVKRTGEKVFLECVQDMDHENMFWYRQDPGLGLRLIYFSYDVKMKEKGDIPEGYSVSREKKERFSLILESASTNQTSMYLCASTRTSGFLYEQYFGPGTRLTVT.

This rearrangement joins TRBV14 to TRBJ2-7; TRBD2 is a possible D gene (6 bases). Germline CDR1 and CDR2: SGHDN and FVKESK. V lost 1 base, J lost 4 bases, and 17 bases lay in between. The CDR3 is 16 residues long. The chain's CDR3 is CASSQGLGSRRYEQYF. The CDR3 region has the DNA TGTGCCAGCAGCCAAGGTCTCGGGAGCAGGAGGTACGAGCAGTACTTC.

The gene calls are TRBV9 and TRBJ2-1; 8 bases match TRBD2. This CDR3 contains 15 residues. Germline CDR1 reads SGDLS; CDR2 reads YYNGEE. J was trimmed by 4 bases and V by 0 bases; bases with no gene match: 3. The CDR3, as DNA: TGTGCCAGCAGCGTAGAACTAGCGGTTTACAATGAGCAGTTCTTC. Protein: CASSVELAVYNEQFF.

CDR3 nucleotide sequence: TGTGCCAGCAGCACTCAAGGGGGCAATCAGCCCCAGCATTTT. It is translated as CASSTQGGNQPQHF. The V gene is TRBV7-9, the J gene TRBJ1-5; the D gene is possibly TRBD1 (5 bases). Looked up from germline, CDR1 is SEHNR and CDR2 is FQNEAQ (reference sequence). The CDR3 extends over 14 amino acids. Trimming shortened V by 5 bases and J by 2 bases, and 10 bases separated the two germline ends.

The chain employs TRBV2 and TRBJ2-6, with TRBD1 as a possible D gene (5 bases). Deletions cut 1 base from V and 0 bases from J, with 10 bases between. The CDR3 is 17 amino acids. CDR1 and CDR2 (germline): SNHLY, FYNNEI. CDR3 residues: CASSEGRRVSGANVLTF. CDR3 nucleotide sequence: TGTGCCAGCAGTGAAGGACGCAGGGTCTCTGGGGCCAACGTCCTGACTTTC.

The J gene is TRBJ2-2, the V gene TRBV5-1; TRBD1 might be the D (5 bases). Trimming pared 4 bases from V and 1 base from J, leaving 17 bases between. The CDR3 loop spans 17 amino acids. CDR1 and CDR2 (germline): SGHRS, YFSETQ. The CDR3 loop reads CASSRRQSGKNTGELFF. Here the CDR3 DNA reads TGCGCCAGCAGCCGACGGCAGTCAGGGAAGAACACCGGGGAGCTGTTTTTT.

This chain's CDR3 is CASSSTGTPREQYF. CDR3 nucleotides: TGTGCCAGCAGTTCCACCGGGACTCCCCGGGAGCAGTACTTC. This rearrangement joins TRBV6-5 to TRBJ2-7; tentatively, D is TRBD2 (6 bases). CDR1 is MNHEY and CDR2 is SVGAGI in the germline V gene. The CDR3 loop spans 14 amino acids. V was pared by 4 bases and J by 7 bases, with 17 bases between.

The V gene is TRBV28, the J gene TRBJ2-7, with 8 bases aligning to TRBD2. The CDR3 consists of 13 residues. Germline lookup yields CDR1 MDHEN and CDR2 SYDVKM. The J segment lost 6 bases and the V segment lost 3 bases, leaving 4 bases of the junction unmatched. CDR3 in amino acids: CASSLGTRSEQYF. CDR3 nucleotide sequence: TGTGCCAGCAGTTTGGGGACTAGAAGCGAGCAGTACTTC. Full variable domain (missing parts from reference TRBV28 and TRBJ2-7): DVKVTQSSRYLVKRTGEKVFLECVQDMDHENMFWYRQDPGLGLRLIYFSYDVKMKEKGDIPEGYSVSREKKERFSLILESASTNQTSMYLCASSLGTRSEQYFGPGTRLTVT.